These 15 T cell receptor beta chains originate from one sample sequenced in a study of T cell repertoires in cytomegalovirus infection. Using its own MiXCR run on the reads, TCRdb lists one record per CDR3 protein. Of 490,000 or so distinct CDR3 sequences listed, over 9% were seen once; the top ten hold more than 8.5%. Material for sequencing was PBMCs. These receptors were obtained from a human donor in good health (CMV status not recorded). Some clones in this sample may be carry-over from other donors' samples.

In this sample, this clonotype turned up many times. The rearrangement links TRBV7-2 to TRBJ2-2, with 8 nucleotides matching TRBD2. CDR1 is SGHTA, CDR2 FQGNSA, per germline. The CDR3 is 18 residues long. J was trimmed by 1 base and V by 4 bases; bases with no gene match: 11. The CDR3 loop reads CASSWLVAGRQNTGELFF. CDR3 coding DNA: TGTGCCAGCAGCTGGCTCGTAGCGGGACGACAGAACACCGGGGAGCTGTTTTTT.

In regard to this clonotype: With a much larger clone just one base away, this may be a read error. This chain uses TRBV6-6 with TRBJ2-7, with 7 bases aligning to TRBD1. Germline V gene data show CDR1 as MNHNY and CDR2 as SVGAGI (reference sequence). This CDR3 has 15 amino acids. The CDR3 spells CSSNPAPRGRLEQYF. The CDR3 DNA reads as TGTTCCAGCAATCCTGCCCCGAGGGGGCGACTGGAGCAGTACTTC.

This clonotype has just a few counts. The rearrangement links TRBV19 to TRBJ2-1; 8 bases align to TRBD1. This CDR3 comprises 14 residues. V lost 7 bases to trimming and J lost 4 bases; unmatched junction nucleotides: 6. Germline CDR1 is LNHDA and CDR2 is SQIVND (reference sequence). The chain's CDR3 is CASTPRTGYNEQFF. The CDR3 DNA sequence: TGTGCCAGTACCCCCCGGACAGGGTACAATGAGCAGTTCTTC.

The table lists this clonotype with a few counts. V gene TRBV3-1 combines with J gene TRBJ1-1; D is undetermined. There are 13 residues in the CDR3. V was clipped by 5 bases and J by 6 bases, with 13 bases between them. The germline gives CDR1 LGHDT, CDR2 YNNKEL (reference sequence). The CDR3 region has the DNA TGTGCCAGCAGCGATACCATCGGGTCTGAAGCTTTCTTT. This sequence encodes CASSDTIGSEAFF.

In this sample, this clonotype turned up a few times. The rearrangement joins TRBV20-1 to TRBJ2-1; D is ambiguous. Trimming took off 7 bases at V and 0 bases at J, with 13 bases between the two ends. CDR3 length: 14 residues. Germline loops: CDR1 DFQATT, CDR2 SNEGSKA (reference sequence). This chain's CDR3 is CSVLEEISYNEQFF. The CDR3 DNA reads TGCAGTGTTCTAGAGGAGATCTCCTACAATGAGCAGTTCTTC.

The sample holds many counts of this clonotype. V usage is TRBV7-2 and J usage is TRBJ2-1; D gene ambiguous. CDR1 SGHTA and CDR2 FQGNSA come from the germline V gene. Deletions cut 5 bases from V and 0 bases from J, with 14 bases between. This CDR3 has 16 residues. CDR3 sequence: CASSPTADPSYNEQFF. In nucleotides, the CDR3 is TGTGCCAGCAGCCCTACGGCGGACCCCTCCTACAATGAGCAGTTCTTC.

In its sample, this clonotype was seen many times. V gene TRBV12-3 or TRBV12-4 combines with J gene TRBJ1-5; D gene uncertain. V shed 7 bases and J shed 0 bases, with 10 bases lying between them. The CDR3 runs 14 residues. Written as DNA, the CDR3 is TGTGCCAGCACCCCTTTTTATAGCAATCAGCCCCAGCATTTT. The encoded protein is CASTPFYSNQPQHF.

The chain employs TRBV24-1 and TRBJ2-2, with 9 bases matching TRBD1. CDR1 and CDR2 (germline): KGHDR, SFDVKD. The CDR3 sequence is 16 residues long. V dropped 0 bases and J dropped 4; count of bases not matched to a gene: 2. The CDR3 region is CATSDLGQGRTGELFF. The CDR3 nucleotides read TGTGCCACCAGTGATTTGGGACAGGGGCGCACCGGGGAGCTGTTTTTT.

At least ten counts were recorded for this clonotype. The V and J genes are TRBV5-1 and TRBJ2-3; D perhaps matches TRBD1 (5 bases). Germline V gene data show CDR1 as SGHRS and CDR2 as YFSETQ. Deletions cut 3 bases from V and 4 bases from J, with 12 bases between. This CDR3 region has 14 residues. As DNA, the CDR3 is TGCGCCAGCAGCTCCTCCCTACAGGCAGATACGCAGTATTTT. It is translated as CASSSSLQADTQYF.

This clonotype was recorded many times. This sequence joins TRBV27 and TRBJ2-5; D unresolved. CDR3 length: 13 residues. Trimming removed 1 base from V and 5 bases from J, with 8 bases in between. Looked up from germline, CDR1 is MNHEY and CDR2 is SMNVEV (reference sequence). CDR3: CASSLFERETQYF. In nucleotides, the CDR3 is TGTGCCAGCAGTTTATTCGAGAGGGAGACCCAGTACTTC.

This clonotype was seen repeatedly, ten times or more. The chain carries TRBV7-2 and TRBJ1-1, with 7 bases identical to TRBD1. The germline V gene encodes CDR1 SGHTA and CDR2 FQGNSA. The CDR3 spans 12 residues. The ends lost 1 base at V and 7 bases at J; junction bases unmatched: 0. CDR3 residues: CASSLGQGEAFF. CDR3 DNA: TGTGCCAGCAGCTTAGGACAGGGTGAAGCTTTCTTT. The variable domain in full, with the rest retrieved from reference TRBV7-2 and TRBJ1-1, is GAGVSQSPSNKVTEKGKDVELRCDPISGHTALYWYRQSLGQGLEFLIYFQGNSAPDKSGLPSDRFSAERTGGSVSTLTIQRTQQEDSAVYLCASSLGQGEAFFGQGTRLTVV.

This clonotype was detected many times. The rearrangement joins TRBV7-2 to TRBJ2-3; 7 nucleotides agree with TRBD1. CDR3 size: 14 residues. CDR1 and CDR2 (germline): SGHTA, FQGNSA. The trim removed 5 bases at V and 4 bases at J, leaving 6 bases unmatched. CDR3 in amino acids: CASSLRDRSDTQYF. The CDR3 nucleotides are TGTGCCAGCAGCCTCCGGGACAGATCAGATACGCAGTATTTT.

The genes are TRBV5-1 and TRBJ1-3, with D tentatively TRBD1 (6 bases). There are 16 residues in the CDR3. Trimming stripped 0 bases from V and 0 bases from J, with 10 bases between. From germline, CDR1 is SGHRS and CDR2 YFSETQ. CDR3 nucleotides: TGCGCCAGCAGCTTGGGGTGGGGGCCCTCTGGAAACACCATATATTTT. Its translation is CASSLGWGPSGNTIYF. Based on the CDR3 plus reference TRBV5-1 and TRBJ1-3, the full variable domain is KAGVTQTPRYLIKTRGQQVTLSCSPISGHRSVSWYQQTPGQGLQFLFEYFSETQRNKGNFPGRFSGRQFSNSRSEMNVSTLELGDSALYLCASSLGWGPSGNTIYFGEGSWLTVV.

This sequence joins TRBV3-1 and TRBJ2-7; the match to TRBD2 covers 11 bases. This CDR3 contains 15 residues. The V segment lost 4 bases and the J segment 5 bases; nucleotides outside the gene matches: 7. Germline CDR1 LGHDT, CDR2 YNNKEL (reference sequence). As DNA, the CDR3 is TGTGCCAGCAGCCCTATAGCGGGGGGGCGGAACGAGCAGTACTTC. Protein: CASSPIAGGRNEQYF.

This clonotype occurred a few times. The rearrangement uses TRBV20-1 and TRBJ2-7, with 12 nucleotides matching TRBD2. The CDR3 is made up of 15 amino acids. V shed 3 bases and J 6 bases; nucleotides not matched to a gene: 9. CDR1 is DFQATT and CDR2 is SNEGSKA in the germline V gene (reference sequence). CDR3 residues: CSASWASGGAGEQYF. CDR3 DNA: TGCAGTGCTAGTTGGGCTAGCGGGGGGGCCGGCGAGCAGTACTTC.